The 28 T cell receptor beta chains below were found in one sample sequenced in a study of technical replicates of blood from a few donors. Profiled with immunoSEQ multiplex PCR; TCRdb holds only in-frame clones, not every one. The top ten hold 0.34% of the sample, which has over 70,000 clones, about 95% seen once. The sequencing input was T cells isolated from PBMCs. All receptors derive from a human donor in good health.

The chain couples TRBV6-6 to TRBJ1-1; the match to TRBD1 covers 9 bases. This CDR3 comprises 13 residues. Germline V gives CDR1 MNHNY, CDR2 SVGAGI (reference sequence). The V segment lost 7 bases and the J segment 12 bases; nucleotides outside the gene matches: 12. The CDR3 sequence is CASTIRDREKTFF. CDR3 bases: TGTGCCAGCACCATCCGGGACAGGGAGAAGACTTTCTTT.

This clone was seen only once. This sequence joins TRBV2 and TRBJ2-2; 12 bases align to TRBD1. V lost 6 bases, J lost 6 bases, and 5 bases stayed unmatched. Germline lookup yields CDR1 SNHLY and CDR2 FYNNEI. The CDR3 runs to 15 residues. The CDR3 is CASRAGTGGPGELFF. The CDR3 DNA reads TGTGCCAGCAGAGCCGGGACAGGGGGCCCCGGGGAGCTGTTTTTT.

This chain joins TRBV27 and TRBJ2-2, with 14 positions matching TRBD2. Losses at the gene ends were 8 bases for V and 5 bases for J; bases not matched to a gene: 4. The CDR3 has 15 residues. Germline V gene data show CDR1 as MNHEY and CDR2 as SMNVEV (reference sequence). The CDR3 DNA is TGTGCCAGCGGGACTAGCGGGAGTAGGACCGGGGAGCTGTTTTTT. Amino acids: CASGTSGSRTGELFF.

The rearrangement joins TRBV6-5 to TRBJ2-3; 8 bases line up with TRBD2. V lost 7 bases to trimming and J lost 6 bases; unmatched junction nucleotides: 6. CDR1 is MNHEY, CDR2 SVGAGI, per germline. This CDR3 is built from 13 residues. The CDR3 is CASKPSGHDTQYF. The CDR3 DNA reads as TGTGCCAGCAAGCCTAGCGGGCACGATACGCAGTATTTT.

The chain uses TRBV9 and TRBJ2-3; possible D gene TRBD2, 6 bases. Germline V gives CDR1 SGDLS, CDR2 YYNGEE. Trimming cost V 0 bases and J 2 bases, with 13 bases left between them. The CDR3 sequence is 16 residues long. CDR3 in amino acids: CASSVETGANTDTQYF. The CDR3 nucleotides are TGTGCCAGCAGCGTAGAAACGGGAGCTAACACAGATACGCAGTATTTT.

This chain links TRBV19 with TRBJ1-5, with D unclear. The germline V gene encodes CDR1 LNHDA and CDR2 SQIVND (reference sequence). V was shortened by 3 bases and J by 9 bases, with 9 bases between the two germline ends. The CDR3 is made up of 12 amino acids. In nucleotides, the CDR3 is TGTGCCAGTAGTATCGCGCTCTCGCCCCAGCATTTT. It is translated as CASSIALSPQHF.

Here the CDR3 DNA reads TGTGCCAGCAGCCCCGGGACTAGCGGTCACTACGAGCAGTACTTC. This codes for CASSPGTSGHYEQYF. V and J are TRBV5-4 and TRBJ2-7; 11 nucleotides match TRBD2. The CDR3 contains 15 residues. Germline CDR1 is SGHNT and CDR2 is YYREEE (reference sequence). Trimming at V came to 4 bases and at J to 3 bases, leaving 6 bases not matched to a gene.

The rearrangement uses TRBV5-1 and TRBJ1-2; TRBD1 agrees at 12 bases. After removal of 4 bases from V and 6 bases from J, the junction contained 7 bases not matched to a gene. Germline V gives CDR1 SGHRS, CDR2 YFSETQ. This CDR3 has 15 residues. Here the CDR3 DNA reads TGCGCCAGCAGCCCGGGACAGGGGGCGACTCATGGCTACACCTTC. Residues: CASSPGQGATHGYTF.

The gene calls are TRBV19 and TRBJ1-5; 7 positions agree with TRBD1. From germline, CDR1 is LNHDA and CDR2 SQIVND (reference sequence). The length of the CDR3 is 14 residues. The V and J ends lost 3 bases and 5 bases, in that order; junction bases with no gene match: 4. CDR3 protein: CASSMETGDQPQHF. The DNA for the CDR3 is TGTGCCAGTAGTATGGAAACAGGGGATCAGCCCCAGCATTTT.

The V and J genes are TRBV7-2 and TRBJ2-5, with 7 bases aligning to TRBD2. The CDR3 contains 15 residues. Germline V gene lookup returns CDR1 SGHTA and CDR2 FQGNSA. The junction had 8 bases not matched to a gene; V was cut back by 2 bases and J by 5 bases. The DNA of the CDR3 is TGTGCCAGCAGCTTAAGTGGGAGGGCCCGGGAGACCCAGTACTTC. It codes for CASSLSGRARETQYF. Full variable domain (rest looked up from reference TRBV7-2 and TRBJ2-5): GAGVSQSPSNKVTEKGKDVELRCDPISGHTALYWYRQSLGQGLEFLIYFQGNSAPDKSGLPSDRFSAERTGGSVSTLTIQRTQQEDSAVYLCASSLSGRARETQYFGPGTRLLVL.

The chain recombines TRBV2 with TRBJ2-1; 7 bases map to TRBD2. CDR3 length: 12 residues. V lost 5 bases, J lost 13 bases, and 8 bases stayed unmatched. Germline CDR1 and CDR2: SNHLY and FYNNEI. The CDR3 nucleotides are TGTGCCAGCAGTCCTGGGGGAGGGTCCCAGTTCTTC. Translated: CASSPGGGSQFF.

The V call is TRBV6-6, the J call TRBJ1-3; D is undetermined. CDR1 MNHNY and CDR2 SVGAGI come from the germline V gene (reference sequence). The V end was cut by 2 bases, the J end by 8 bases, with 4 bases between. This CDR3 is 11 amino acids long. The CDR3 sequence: CASSYTDTIYF. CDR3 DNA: TGTGCCAGCAGTTACACGGACACCATATATTTT.

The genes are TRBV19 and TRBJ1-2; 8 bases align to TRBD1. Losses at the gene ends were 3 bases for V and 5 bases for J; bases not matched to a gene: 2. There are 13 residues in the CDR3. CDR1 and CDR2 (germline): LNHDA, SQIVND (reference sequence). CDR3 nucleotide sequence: TGTGCCAGTAGTATGGACAGGGTGTATGGCTACACCTTC. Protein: CASSMDRVYGYTF.

The CDR3 DNA sequence: TGTGCCAGCAGCTTACGGACAGGAGTTCCATTCTATGGCTACACCTTC. It translates to CASSLRTGVPFYGYTF. The chain couples TRBV7-2 to TRBJ1-2; 7 bases are a match to TRBD1. This CDR3 has 16 residues. V lost 2 bases and J lost 4; bases outside the gene matches: 10. Per germline, CDR1 SGHTA and CDR2 FQGNSA.

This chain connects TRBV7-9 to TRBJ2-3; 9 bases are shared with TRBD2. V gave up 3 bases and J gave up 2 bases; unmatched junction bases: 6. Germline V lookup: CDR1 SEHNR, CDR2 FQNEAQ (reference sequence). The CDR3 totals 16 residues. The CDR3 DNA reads TGTGCCAGCAGCTTCCCGGGACTAGCCCTCACAGATACGCAGTATTTT. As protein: CASSFPGLALTDTQYF.

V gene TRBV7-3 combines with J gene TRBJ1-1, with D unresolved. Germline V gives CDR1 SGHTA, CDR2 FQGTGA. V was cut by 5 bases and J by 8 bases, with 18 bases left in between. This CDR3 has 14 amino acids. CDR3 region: CASSPHPLVKEAFF. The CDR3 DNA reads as TGTGCCAGCAGCCCACACCCTCTAGTGAAGGAAGCTTTCTTT.

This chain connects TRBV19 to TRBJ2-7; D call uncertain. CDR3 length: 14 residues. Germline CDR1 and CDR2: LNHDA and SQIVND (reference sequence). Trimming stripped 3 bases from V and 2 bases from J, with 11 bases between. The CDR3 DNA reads TGTGCCAGTAGTATCTCGTCAGAACCCTACGAGCAGTACTTC. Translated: CASSISSEPYEQYF.

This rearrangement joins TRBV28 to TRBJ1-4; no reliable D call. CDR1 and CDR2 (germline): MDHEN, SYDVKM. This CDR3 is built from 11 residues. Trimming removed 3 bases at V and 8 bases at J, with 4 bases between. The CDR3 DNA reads TGTGCCAGCAGTTTTCTAGAAAAACTGTTTTTT. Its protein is CASSFLEKLFF.

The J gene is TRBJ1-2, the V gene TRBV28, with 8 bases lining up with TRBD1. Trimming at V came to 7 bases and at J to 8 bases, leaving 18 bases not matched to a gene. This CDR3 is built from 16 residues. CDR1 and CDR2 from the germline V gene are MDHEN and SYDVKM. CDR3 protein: CASKTLAQGAVDGYTF. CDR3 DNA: TGTGCCAGCAAGACCCTAGCTCAGGGGGCGGTGGACGGCTACACCTTC.

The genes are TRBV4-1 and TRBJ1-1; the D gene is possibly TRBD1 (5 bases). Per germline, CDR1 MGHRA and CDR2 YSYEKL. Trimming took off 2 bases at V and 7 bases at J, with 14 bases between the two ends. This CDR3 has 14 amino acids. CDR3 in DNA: TGCGCCAGCAGCCAAACGTTGTTGACAGTTGAAGCTTTCTTT. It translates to CASSQTLLTVEAFF.

The CDR3 here is CASSSTFSYEQYF. In DNA, the CDR3 is TGTGCCAGCAGCTCAACTTTCTCCTACGAGCAGTACTTC. The V call is TRBV7-9, the J call TRBJ2-7; D gene ambiguous. This CDR3 spans 13 amino acids. Germline V gives CDR1 SEHNR, CDR2 FQNEAQ (reference sequence). V was cut by 4 bases and J by 0 bases, with 7 bases left in between.

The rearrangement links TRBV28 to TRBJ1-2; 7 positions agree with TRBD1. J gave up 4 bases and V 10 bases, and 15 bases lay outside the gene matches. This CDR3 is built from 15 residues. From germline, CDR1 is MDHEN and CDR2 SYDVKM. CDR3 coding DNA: TGTGCCACTGACAGGGATAAACTGAGCTTCTATGGCTACACCTTC. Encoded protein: CATDRDKLSFYGYTF.

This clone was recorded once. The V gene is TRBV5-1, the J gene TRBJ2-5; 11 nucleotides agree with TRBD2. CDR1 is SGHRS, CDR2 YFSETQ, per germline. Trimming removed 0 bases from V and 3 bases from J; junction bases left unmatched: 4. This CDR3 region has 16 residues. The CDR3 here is CASSLGLAGRKETQYF. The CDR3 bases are TGCGCCAGCAGCTTGGGACTAGCGGGAAGAAAAGAGACCCAGTACTTC.

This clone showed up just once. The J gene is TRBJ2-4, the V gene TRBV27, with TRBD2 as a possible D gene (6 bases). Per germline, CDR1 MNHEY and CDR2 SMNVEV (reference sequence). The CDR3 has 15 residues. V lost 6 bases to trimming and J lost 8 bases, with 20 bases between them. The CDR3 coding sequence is TGTGCCAGCAGCCCCGCGGGGCGCGACTCTGACATTCAGTACTTC. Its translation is CASSPAGRDSDIQYF.

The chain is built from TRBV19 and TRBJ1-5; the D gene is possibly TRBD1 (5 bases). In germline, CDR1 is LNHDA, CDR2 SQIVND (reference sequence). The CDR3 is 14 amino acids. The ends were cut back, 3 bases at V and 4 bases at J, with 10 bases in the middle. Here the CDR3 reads CASSMLGGNQPQHF. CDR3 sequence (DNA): TGTGCCAGTAGTATGCTCGGGGGAAATCAGCCCCAGCATTTT. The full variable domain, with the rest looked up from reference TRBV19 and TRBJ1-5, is DGGITQSPKYLFRKEGQNVTLSCEQNLNHDAMYWYRQDPGQGLRLIYYSQIVNDFQKGDIAEGYSVSREKKESFPLTVTSAQKNPTAFYLCASSMLGGNQPQHFGDGTRLSIL.

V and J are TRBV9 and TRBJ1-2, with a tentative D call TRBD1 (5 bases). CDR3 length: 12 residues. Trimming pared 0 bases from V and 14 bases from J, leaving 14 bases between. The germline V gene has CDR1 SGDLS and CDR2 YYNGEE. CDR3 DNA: TGTGCCAGCAGCGTAGGATCCAGGGAGGTTACCTTC. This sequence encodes CASSVGSREVTF.

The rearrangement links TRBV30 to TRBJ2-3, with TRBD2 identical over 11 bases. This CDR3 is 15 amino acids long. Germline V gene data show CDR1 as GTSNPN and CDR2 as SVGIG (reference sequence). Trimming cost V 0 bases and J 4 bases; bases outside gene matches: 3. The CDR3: CAWSVLLAGADTQYF. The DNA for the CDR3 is TGTGCCTGGAGTGTACTACTAGCGGGAGCAGATACGCAGTATTTT. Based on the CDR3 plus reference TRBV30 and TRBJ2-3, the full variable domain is SQTIHQWPATLVQPVGSPLSLECTVEGTSNPNLYWYRQAAGRGLQLLFYSVGIGQISSEVPQNLSASRPQDRQFILSSKKLLLSDSGFYLCAWSVLLAGADTQYFGPGTRLTVL.

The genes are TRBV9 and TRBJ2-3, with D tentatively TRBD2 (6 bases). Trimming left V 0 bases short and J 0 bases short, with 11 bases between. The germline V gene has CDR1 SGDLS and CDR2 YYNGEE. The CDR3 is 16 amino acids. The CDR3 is CASSVGGGTSTDTQYF. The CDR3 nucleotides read TGTGCCAGCAGCGTAGGAGGAGGGACTAGCACAGATACGCAGTATTTT.